Listed below are T cell receptor beta chains from one sample, sequenced in a study of blood T cell repertoires in COVID-19. Profiling relied on immunoSEQ multiplex PCR, and the TCRdb table lists in-frame clones only, not all of them. This table holds 80,000 or so clones, 65% to 90% found once. Sequenced input: peripheral blood. The receptor set was obtained from a man in his fifties with COVID-19, enrolled during active disease. Both conserved end residues are part of each CDR3. D genes are given only for firm matches.

V gene,J gene,D gene,CDR3 protein
TRBV9,TRBJ1-5,-,CASSVDSLNQPQHF
TRBV30,TRBJ2-3,TRBD2,CAWSALAGEADTQYF
TRBV24-1,TRBJ2-7,TRBD1,CATSESGQGIHEQYF
TRBV27,TRBJ2-1,TRBD2,CASSSPAGGVDEQFF
TRBV3-1/TRBV3-2,TRBJ2-5,-,CASSPYREGETQYF
TRBV18,TRBJ1-3,-,CASSPEIVGGNTIYF
TRBV24-1,TRBJ2-5,-,CATSDFGLGETQYF
TRBV10-2,TRBJ2-1,TRBD2,CASSGTTYNEQFF
TRBV5-1,TRBJ2-1,-,CASSLPLSPGGELNEQFF
TRBV5-1,TRBJ2-5,-,CASSSGVSPGETQYF
TRBV5-1,TRBJ1-2,TRBD1,CASSRPDRGQGYTF
TRBV7-9,TRBJ2-1,TRBD1,CASSTGDSHNEQFF
TRBV7-9,TRBJ1-1,-,CASSPGGGPGTEAFF
TRBV4-2,TRBJ1-1,-,CASSQDGARQGNTEAFF
TRBV4-1,TRBJ1-4,-,CASSQDAGGNEKLFF
TRBV7-2,TRBJ2-1,TRBD2,CASSPSSGRNEQFF
TRBV10-2,TRBJ1-4,-,CASSLGLGEKLFF
TRBV4-1,TRBJ2-7,-,CASSQDGDTGFYEQYF
TRBV28,TRBJ2-1,TRBD2,CASSFLPTSGGFSEQFF
TRBV6-1,TRBJ1-2,-,CASSDFGQSYGYTF
TRBV28,TRBJ2-1,TRBD1,CATYQQGKVHNEQFF
TRBV5-1,TRBJ2-7,TRBD1,CASSLPRTGGTSEQYF
TRBV12-3/TRBV12-4,TRBJ1-2,-,CASSLQRNYGYTF
TRBV12-3/TRBV12-4,TRBJ2-3,-,CASSRGAGEPQYF
TRBV10-3,TRBJ1-5,-,CAISEGAGNQPQHF
TRBV19,TRBJ2-1,-,CASSTLLLEQFF
TRBV7-3,TRBJ2-1,-,CASSPSEGDEQFF
TRBV10-3,TRBJ1-6,TRBD1,CAISDRGNSPLHF
TRBV5-8,TRBJ2-1,-,CASSWATREQFF
TRBV5-1,TRBJ1-6,-,CASSFDIGMRSPLHF
TRBV2,TRBJ2-7,-,CASSATRDTFSYEQYF
TRBV5-1,TRBJ1-2,-,CASSQGDSLGGYTF
TRBV19,TRBJ2-7,TRBD2,CASSIEGLAGAGEQYF
TRBV7-9,TRBJ2-7,-,CASSPRTPTSEQYF
TRBV15,TRBJ2-7,TRBD2,CATSPYLAGAYEQYF
TRBV5-1,TRBJ1-1,-,CASSSTGGAEAFF
TRBV6-6,TRBJ2-2,TRBD1,CAGGLGQGAFGELFF
TRBV4-1,TRBJ2-5,TRBD2,CASSRDSGTGETQYF
TRBV6-6,TRBJ1-2,-,CASTSTGESYGYTF
TRBV5-1,TRBJ2-7,TRBD1,CASSHNRGQGSYEQYF
TRBV19,TRBJ1-5,-,CATQGTAYSNQPQHF
TRBV10-3,TRBJ2-1,TRBD1,CAINPGQGGHEQFF
TRBV7-3,TRBJ2-1,TRBD2,CASSLSSGRGNEQFF
TRBV19,TRBJ1-5,-,CASSGGSAGNQPQHF
TRBV9,TRBJ2-3,TRBD1,CASSASGQSFTDTQYF
TRBV30,TRBJ1-1,-,CAWSADSNTEAFF
TRBV4-1,TRBJ2-7,TRBD1,CASSPSYNDRGLSYEQYF
TRBV7-9,TRBJ1-2,-,CASSSSGAPGYTF
TRBV7-9,TRBJ1-3,TRBD1,CASSRQGSGNTIYF
TRBV14,TRBJ2-6,TRBD1,CASSHTGVGANVLTF
TRBV19,TRBJ2-5,-,CASRSSFLGEGETQYF
TRBV2,TRBJ2-7,-,CASSEETAITGQYF
TRBV7-9,TRBJ1-5,TRBD1,CASSRQGNNQPQHF
TRBV10-3,TRBJ2-1,TRBD2,CAISESRSGRIILEDEQFF
TRBV3-1/TRBV3-2,TRBJ2-1,-,CASSQQTGLMGSYNEQFF
TRBV30,TRBJ1-2,TRBD1,CAWSGPYRGSYGYTF
TRBV19,TRBJ1-5,TRBD1,CASSITSGWGQESNQPQHF